The 3 T cell receptor beta chains in this list originate from one sample, sequenced in a study of regulatory T cells in long-lasting Graves disease. Construction of TCR beta libraries relied on iRepertoire HTBI primers and on Arm-PCR targeting CDR3 regions. One entry per CDR3 protein, called by TCRdb with MiXCR from the multiplex PCR reads. This repertoire shows some 490,000 distinct CDR3 sequences, about 12% found once; its top ten account for almost 9%. Time point defined: newly diagnosed GD, antithyroid drugs for less than 3 months. Isolated PBMC RNA provided the starting material for the TCR library. This sample was shared with a second study, whose subject was T cells in Graves' hyperthyroidism and ophthalmopathy.

The input for sequencing was peripheral blood mononuclear cells (PBMCs), taken at new diagnosis, from a patient treated with antithyroid drugs. All receptors come from a woman in her 30s with Graves disease.

This clonotype was recorded many times. The chain couples TRBV11-2 to TRBJ2-1, with 15 nucleotides matching TRBD2. J gave up 6 bases and V 5 bases, and 8 bases lay outside the gene matches. This CDR3 spans 17 amino acids. Looked up from germline, CDR1 is SGHAT and CDR2 is FQNNGV. CDR3: CASSHGLAGGVSNEQFF. Written as DNA, the CDR3 is TGTGCCAGCAGCCATGGACTAGCGGGAGGGGTTTCCAATGAGCAGTTCTTC. The full variable domain, its missing parts supplied by reference TRBV11-2 and TRBJ2-1, is EAGVAQSPRYKIIEKRQSVAFWCNPISGHATLYWYQQILGQGPKLLIQFQNNGVVDDSQLPKDRFSAERLKGVDSTLKIQPAKLEDSAVYLCASSHGLAGGVSNEQFFGPGTRLTVL.

In this sample, this clonotype turned up many times. This may stem from a read error, because a much larger clone lies one nucleotide away. The chain combines TRBV6-1 with TRBJ1-1; 7 bases are shared with TRBD1. After removal of 5 bases from V and 1 base from J, the junction contained 1 base not matched to a gene. The CDR3 runs to 13 residues. The germline gives CDR1 MNHNS, CDR2 SASEGT. CDR3 region: CASSHRGNTEAFF. The DNA for the CDR3 is TGTGCCAGCAGTCACAGGGGGAACACTGAAGCTTTCTTT.

This clonotype was found a few times. The chain couples TRBV20-1 to TRBJ2-1; 7 positions agree with TRBD1. V gave up 4 bases and J gave up 3 bases; unmatched junction bases: 9. Per the germline V gene, CDR1 is DFQATT and CDR2 is SNEGSKA (reference sequence). This CDR3 contains 15 residues. The DNA of the CDR3 is TGCAGTGCTATCCCAACCAGGGGGTTCTACAATGAGCAGTTCTTC. Translating it yields CSAIPTRGFYNEQFF.